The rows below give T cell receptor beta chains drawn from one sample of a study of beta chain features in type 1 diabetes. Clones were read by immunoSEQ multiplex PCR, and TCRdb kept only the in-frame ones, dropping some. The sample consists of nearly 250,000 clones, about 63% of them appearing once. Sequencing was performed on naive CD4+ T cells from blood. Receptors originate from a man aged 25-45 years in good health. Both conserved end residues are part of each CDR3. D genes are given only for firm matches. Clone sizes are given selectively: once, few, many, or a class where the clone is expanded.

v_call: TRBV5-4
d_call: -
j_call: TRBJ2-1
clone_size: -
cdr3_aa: CASSNVALNNEQFF
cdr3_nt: TGTGCCAGCAGTAACGTAGCGTTAAACAATGAGCAGTTCTTC

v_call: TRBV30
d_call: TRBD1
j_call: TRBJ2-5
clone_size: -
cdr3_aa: CASGQGGETQYF
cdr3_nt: TGTGCCTCGGGACAGGGCGGGGAGACCCAGTACTTC

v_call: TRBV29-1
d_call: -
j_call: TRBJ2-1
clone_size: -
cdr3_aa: CSVALITYNEQFF
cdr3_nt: TGCAGCGTAGCTCTTATTACCTACAATGAGCAGTTCTTC

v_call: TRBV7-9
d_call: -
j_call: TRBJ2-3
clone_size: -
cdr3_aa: CASSYPGAAGTDTQYF
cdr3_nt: TGTGCCAGCAGCTACCCCGGGGCCGCTGGCACAGATACGCAGTATTTT

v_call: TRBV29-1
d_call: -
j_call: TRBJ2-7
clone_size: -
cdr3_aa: CSVENWGHEQYF
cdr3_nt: TGCAGCGTTGAGAATTGGGGCCACGAGCAGTACTTC

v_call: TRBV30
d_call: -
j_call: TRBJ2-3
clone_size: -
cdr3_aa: CAWSGGGTDTQYF
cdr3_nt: TGTGCCTGGAGTGGCGGGGGCACAGATACGCAGTATTTT

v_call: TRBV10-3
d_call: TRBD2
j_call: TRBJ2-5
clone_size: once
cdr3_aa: CAVGEGSQETQYF
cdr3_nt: TGTGCCGTTGGGGAGGGCAGCCAAGAGACCCAGTACTTC

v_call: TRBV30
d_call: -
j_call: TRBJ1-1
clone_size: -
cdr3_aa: CAWYREGTEAFF
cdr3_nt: TGTGCCTGGTATCGAGAGGGCACTGAAGCTTTCTTT

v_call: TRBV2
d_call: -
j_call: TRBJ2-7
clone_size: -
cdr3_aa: CASRVGLPTYEQYF
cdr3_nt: TGTGCCAGCAGGGTCGGACTACCTACCTACGAGCAGTACTTC

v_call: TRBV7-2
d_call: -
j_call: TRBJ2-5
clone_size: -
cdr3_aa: CASSLVGETQYF
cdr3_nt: TGTGCCAGCAGCTTAGTAGGGGAGACCCAGTACTTC

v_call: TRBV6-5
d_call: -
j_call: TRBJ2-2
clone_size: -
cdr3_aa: CASSYSTRPNTGELFF
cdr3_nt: TGTGCCAGCAGTTACTCGACCAGACCGAACACCGGGGAGCTGTTTTTT

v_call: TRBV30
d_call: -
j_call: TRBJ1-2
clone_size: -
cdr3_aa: CAWSVRDRSGYGYTF
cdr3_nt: TGTGCCTGGAGTGTACGTGACAGGTCCGGCTATGGCTACACCTTC

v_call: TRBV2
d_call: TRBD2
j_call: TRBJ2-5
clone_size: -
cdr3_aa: CASSGTRETQYF
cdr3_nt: TGTGCCAGCTCCGGGACTAGGGAGACCCAGTACTTC

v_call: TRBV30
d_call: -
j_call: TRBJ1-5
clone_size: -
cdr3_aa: CAWSGGHQPQHF
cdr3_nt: TGTGCCTGGAGCGGGGGGCATCAGCCCCAGCATTTT

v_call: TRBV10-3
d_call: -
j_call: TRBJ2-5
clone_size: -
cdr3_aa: CAIGDSKETQYF
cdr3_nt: TGTGCCATCGGGGATTCGAAGGAGACCCAGTACTTC

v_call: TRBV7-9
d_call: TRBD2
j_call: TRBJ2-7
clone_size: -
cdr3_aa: CASSSLAGAYEQYF
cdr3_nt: TGTGCCAGCAGCTCACTAGCGGGAGCTTACGAGCAGTACTTC

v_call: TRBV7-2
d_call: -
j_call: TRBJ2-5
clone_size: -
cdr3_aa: CASSVTIRETQYF
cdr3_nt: TGTGCCAGCAGCGTAACTATAAGAGAGACCCAGTACTTC

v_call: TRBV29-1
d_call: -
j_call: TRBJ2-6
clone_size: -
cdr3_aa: CSVEGASAGANVLTF
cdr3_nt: TGCAGCGTTGAAGGGGCCTCCGCTGGGGCCAACGTCCTGACTTTC

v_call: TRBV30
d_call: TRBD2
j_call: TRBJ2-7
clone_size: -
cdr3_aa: CAWSPGGKQYF
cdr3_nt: TGTGCCTGGAGCCCGGGGGGGAAGCAGTACTTC

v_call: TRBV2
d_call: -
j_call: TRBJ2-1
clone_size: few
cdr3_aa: CASREGHSSYNEQFF
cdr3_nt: TGTGCCAGCCGGGAAGGACACAGCTCCTACAATGAGCAGTTCTTC

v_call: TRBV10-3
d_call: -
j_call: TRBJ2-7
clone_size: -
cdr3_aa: CAISGGAAYEQYF
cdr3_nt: TGTGCCATCAGTGGGGGAGCAGCCTACGAGCAGTACTTC

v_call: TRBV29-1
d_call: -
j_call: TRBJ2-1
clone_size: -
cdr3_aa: CSVVGSGYNEQFF
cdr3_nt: TGCAGCGTAGTTGGTAGCGGTTACAATGAGCAGTTCTTC

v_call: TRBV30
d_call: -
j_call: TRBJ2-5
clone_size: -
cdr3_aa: CAWNLVLSRGETQYF
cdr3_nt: TGTGCCTGGAATTTGGTACTCTCGAGGGGAGAGACCCAGTACTTC

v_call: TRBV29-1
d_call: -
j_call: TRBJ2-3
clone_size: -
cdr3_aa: CSVPRDLRRADTQYF
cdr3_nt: TGCAGCGTACCCCGGGACCTCAGGAGGGCAGATACGCAGTATTTT

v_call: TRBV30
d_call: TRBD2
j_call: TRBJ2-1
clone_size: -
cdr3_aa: CAWRTGLAHQGDEQFF
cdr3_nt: TGTGCCTGGAGGACAGGACTAGCCCATCAAGGGGATGAGCAGTTCTTC

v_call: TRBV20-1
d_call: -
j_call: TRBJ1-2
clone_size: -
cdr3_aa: CSAKTGYGYTF
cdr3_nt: TGCAGTGCTAAGACAGGTTATGGCTACACCTTC

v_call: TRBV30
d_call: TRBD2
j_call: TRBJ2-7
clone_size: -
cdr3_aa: CAWSLGGSSHEQYF
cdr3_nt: TGTGCCTGGAGTCTGGGCGGGAGTAGCCACGAGCAGTACTTC

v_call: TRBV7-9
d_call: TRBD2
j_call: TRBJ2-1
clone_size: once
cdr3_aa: CASSGPGTSGRSEQFF
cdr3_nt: TGTGCCAGCAGCGGACCCGGGACTAGCGGGAGGAGTGAGCAGTTCTTC

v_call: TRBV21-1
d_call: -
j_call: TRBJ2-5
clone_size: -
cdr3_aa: CASSTTGTGEETQYF
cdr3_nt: TGTGCCAGCAGCACCACGGGGACAGGGGAAGAGACCCAGTACTTC

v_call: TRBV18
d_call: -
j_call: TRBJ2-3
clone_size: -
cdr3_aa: CASSPNEGDTQYF
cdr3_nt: TGTGCCAGCTCACCAAATGAGGGAGATACGCAGTATTTT

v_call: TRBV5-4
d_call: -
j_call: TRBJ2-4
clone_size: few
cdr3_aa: CASSSRDLSIQYF
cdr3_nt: TGTGCCAGCAGCAGCCGGGACCTCTCAATTCAGTACTTC

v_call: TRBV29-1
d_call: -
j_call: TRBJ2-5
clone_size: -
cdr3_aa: CSVPPPGGRAETQYF
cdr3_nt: TGCAGCGTTCCCCCTCCAGGTGGGAGAGCTGAGACCCAGTACTTC

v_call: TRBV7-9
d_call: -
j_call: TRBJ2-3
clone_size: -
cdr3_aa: CASSLSSWSFTDTQYF
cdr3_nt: TGTGCCAGCAGCTTAAGCAGTTGGTCCTTCACAGATACGCAGTATTTT

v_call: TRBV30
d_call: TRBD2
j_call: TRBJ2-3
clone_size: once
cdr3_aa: CAWSVASGYSGTDTQYF
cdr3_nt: TGTGCCTGGAGTGTGGCTAGCGGGTATTCGGGCACAGATACGCAGTATTTT

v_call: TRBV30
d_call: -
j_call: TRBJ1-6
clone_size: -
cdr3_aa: CAWSVVGGASPLHF
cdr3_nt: TGTGCCTGGAGTGTAGTAGGGGGGGCTTCACCCCTCCACTTT

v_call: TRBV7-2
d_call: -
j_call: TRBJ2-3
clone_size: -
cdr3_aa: CASSLGLASTDTQYF
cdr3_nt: TGTGCCAGCAGCTTAGGGCTAGCGAGTACAGATACGCAGTATTTT

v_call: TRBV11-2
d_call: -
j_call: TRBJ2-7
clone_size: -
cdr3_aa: CASSSTTTAGPGNF
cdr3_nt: TGTGCCAGCAGCTCCACGACGACTGCCGGACCAGGGAACTTC

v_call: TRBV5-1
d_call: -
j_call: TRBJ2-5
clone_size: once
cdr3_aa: CASSLGGTQETQYF
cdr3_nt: TGCGCCAGCAGCTTGGGAGGTACCCAAGAGACCCAGTACTTC

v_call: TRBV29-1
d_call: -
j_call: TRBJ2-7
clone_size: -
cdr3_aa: CSVLTGPLNREQYF
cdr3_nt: TGCAGCGTATTGACAGGCCCCCTCAATCGCGAGCAGTACTTC

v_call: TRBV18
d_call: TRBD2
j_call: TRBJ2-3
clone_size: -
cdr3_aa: CASSPSSGLGDTQYF
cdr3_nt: TGTGCCAGCTCACCCTCTAGCGGCCTCGGGGATACGCAGTATTTT

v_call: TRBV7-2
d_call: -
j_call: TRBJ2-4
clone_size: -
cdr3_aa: CASNSPEKNIQYF
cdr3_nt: TGTGCCAGCAACTCGCCGGAGAAAAACATTCAGTACTTC

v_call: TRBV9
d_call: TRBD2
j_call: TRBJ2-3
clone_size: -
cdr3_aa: CASSVDGGGRPRTSTDTQYF
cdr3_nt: TGTGCCAGCAGCGTAGACGGGGGCGGGAGGCCGCGTACGAGCACAGATACGCAGTATTTT

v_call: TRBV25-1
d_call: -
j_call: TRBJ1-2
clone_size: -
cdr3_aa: CASKIGNYGYTF
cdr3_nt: TGTGCCAGCAAGATAGGGAACTATGGCTACACCTTC

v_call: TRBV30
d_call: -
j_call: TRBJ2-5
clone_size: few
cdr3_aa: CAWRGGETQYF
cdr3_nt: TGTGCCTGGAGAGGGGGGGAGACCCAGTACTTC

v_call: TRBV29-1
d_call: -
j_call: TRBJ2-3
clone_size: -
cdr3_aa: CSAGSDTQYF
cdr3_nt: TGCAGCGCTGGTTCAGATACGCAGTATTTT

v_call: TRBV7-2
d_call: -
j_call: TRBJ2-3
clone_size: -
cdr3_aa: CASSLDYGTDTQYF
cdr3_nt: TGTGCCAGCAGCTTAGACTATGGCACAGATACGCAGTATTTT

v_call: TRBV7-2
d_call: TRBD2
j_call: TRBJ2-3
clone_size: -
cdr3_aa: CASSSGLAGVSTDTQYF
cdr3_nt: TGTGCCAGCAGCTCGGGACTAGCGGGGGTGAGCACAGATACGCAGTATTTT

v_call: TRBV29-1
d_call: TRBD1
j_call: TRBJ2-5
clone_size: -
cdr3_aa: CSVETGEETQYF
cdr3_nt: TGCAGCGTTGAAACAGGGGAAGAGACCCAGTACTTC

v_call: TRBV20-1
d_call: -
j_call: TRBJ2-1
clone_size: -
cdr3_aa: CSCLGNEQFF
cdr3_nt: TGCAGCTGCTTGGGCAATGAGCAGTTCTTC